What follows are 30 T cell receptor beta chains derived from one specimen sequenced in a study of T cell responses to AZD1222 COVID-19 vaccine. Using immunoSEQ multiplex PCR, the repertoire was profiled, and TCRdb retains in-frame clones only, with some absent. The sample has some 120,000 clones; about nine tenths are singletons. The sample was peripheral blood, taken on day 0 of AZD1222 vaccination. The source of these receptors is an adult in good health.

The genes are TRBV7-2 and TRBJ1-3; 10 positions match TRBD1. The CDR3 is 15 amino acids. Germline loops: CDR1 SGHTA, CDR2 FQGNSA. J lost 4 bases, V lost 5 bases, and 5 bases had no gene match. CDR3 sequence reads: CASSTWTGGGNTIYF. DNA of the CDR3: TGTGCCAGCAGCACCTGGACAGGGGGGGGAAACACCATATATTTT.

The chain has TRBV28 and TRBJ2-5; D is perhaps TRBD2 (5 bases). The germline CDR1 and CDR2 sequences are MDHEN and SYDVKM. This CDR3 has 17 residues. The ends were cut back, 7 bases at V and 0 bases at J, with 21 bases in the middle. Here the CDR3 DNA reads TGTGCCAGCAACCCCGGTGGAGGACGGAGGTACCAAGAGACCCAGTACTTC. Its translation: CASNPGGGRRYQETQYF.

V gene TRBV7-8 combines with J gene TRBJ1-5; D unresolved. Germline V gives CDR1 SGHVS, CDR2 FQNEAQ. This CDR3 is 14 amino acids long. Trimming pared 0 bases from V and 4 bases from J, leaving 7 bases between. The CDR3 reads CASSLANTNQPQHF. Written as DNA, the CDR3 is TGTGCCAGCAGCTTAGCTAACACTAATCAGCCCCAGCATTTT.

The chain is built from TRBV3-1 (or the pseudogene TRBV3-2) and TRBJ2-3; TRBD2 matches 13 bases. The V segment lost 0 bases and the J segment 8 bases; nucleotides outside the gene matches: 8. Looked up from germline, CDR1 is LGHDT and CDR2 is YNNKEL (reference sequence). This CDR3 has 17 residues. The CDR3 DNA reads as TGTGCCAGCAGCCAAGAGTGGACTAGCGGGAGACGGGGTACGCAGTATTTT. It encodes CASSQEWTSGRRGTQYF.

The chain employs TRBV6-5 and TRBJ2-4; D gene unclear. This CDR3 is built from 15 residues. Trimming cost V 5 bases and J 0 bases, with 11 bases left between them. Germline V gene sequence: CDR1 MNHEY, CDR2 SVGAGI. As DNA, the CDR3 is TGTGCCAGCAGTCGACTCCAAATAGCCAAAAACATTCAGTACTTC. Translating it yields CASSRLQIAKNIQYF.

This chain links TRBV28 with TRBJ2-2; D is unresolved. The CDR3 spans 13 residues. V gave up 4 bases and J gave up 0 bases, with 3 bases separating them. Germline V lookup: CDR1 MDHEN, CDR2 SYDVKM. The CDR3 nucleotides read TGTGCCAGCAGTTCCGCGAACACCGGGGAGCTGTTTTTT. This translates into CASSSANTGELFF.

The V gene is TRBV28, the J gene TRBJ1-2; D unclear. CDR3 length: 15 amino acids. Trimming left V 4 bases short and J 0 bases short, with 12 bases between. Germline-derived CDR1 and CDR2 are MDHEN and SYDVKM. The chain's CDR3 is CASSSIDGTNYGYTF. CDR3 sequence (DNA): TGTGCCAGCAGTTCGATCGACGGTACTAACTATGGCTACACCTTC.

The chain combines TRBV18 with TRBJ2-7; 7 nucleotides line up with TRBD1. The CDR3 has 13 residues. Per the germline V gene, CDR1 is KGHSH and CDR2 is LQKENI. J was trimmed by 4 bases and V by 9 bases; bases with no gene match: 9. The CDR3: CASRQGVGYEQYF. DNA for the CDR3: TGTGCCAGTAGACAGGGCGTCGGTTACGAGCAGTACTTC.

This clone showed up just once. The V gene is TRBV4-1, the J gene TRBJ2-2, with D unresolved. This CDR3 comprises 15 residues. Germline V gives CDR1 MGHRA, CDR2 YSYEKL. Trimming cost V 1 base and J 3 bases, with 9 bases left between them. CDR3 sequence: CASSQGGPHTGELFF. The CDR3 DNA sequence: TGCGCCAGCAGCCAAGGTGGGCCCCACACCGGGGAGCTGTTTTTT.

The CDR3 sequence is CASSGTGGGGYEQYF. The CDR3 bases are TGTGCCAGCTCCGGGACAGGGGGCGGCGGGTACGAGCAGTACTTC. This rearrangement joins TRBV18 to TRBJ2-7; 12 bases line up with TRBD1. This CDR3 is 15 amino acids long. V was clipped by 6 bases and J by 4 bases; unmatched bases: 7. Per the germline V gene, CDR1 is KGHSH and CDR2 is LQKENI.

This clone has just one count. V is TRBV7-2 and J is TRBJ1-1; unclear D gene. V gave up 2 bases and J gave up 4 bases, with 8 bases separating them. This CDR3 is 13 amino acids long. Germline V gene sequence: CDR1 SGHTA, CDR2 FQGNSA. The CDR3 bases are TGTGCCAGCAGCTTAAGAGGCGCCACTGAAGCTTTCTTT. This codes for CASSLRGATEAFF.

This sequence joins TRBV10-3 and TRBJ1-1, with 9 bases identical to TRBD1. The CDR3 sequence is 13 residues long. V dropped 6 bases and J dropped 4; count of bases not matched to a gene: 3. CDR1 is ENHRY, CDR2 SYGVKD, per germline. This CDR3 is CAIRKQGATEAFF. The CDR3 coding sequence is TGTGCCATCAGGAAACAGGGGGCCACTGAAGCTTTCTTT.

This chain links TRBV5-1 with TRBJ2-1; D may match TRBD1 or TRBD2 (5 bases each). V shed 2 bases and J shed 0 bases, with 9 bases lying between them. CDR1 and CDR2 from the germline V gene are SGHRS and YFSETQ. The CDR3 spans 15 residues. CDR3 sequence reads: CASSFGDLSYNEQFF. The CDR3 nucleotides read TGCGCCAGCAGCTTCGGGGACCTCTCCTACAATGAGCAGTTCTTC.

The genes are TRBV2 and TRBJ1-1; the D gene is possibly TRBD1 (6 bases). V lost 7 bases and J 1 base, leaving 16 bases between the germline ends. This CDR3 region has 15 residues. Germline CDR1 is SNHLY and CDR2 is FYNNEI. CDR3 protein: CASMRGGWGNTEAFF. The CDR3 nucleotides read TGTGCCAGCATGCGGGGGGGCTGGGGGAACACTGAAGCTTTCTTT.

This chain links TRBV5-1 with TRBJ1-2; 9 nucleotides line up with TRBD1. The V gene end was trimmed by 0 bases and the J gene end by 6 bases; junction bases not matched to a gene: 6. The V gene's germline CDR1 is SGHRS and CDR2 YFSETQ. The CDR3 is 15 residues long. CDR3 in DNA: TGCGCCAGCAGCTTGGCCGGGGGACAGGGTGATGGCTACACCTTC. Protein sequence: CASSLAGGQGDGYTF.

The rearrangement joins TRBV11-3 to TRBJ2-1; a weak D match, TRBD2 (6 bases). This CDR3 has 13 amino acids. Between the trimmed V and J ends, which lost 4 bases and 9 bases, there was a span of 13 bases. Germline V lookup: CDR1 SGHNT, CDR2 YENEEA. CDR3 amino acids: CASSSGTSTEQFF. The CDR3 DNA sequence: TGTGCCAGCAGCTCGGGTACTAGCACTGAGCAGTTCTTC.

The gene calls are TRBV3-1 (or the pseudogene TRBV3-2) and TRBJ2-1; 11 bases align to TRBD2. The CDR3 totals 17 residues. Trimming at V came to 1 base and at J to 2 bases, leaving 4 bases not matched to a gene. CDR1 is LGHDT, CDR2 YNNKEL, per germline (reference sequence). CDR3 nucleotides: TGTGCCAGCAGCCAAGGTAGCGGGGGGGCCGCCTACAATGAGCAGTTCTTC. This encodes CASSQGSGGAAYNEQFF.

The rearrangement uses TRBV7-8 and TRBJ2-3, with TRBD1 as a possible D gene (6 bases). With 8 bases removed from V and 0 bases from J, the gap between germline ends came to 12 bases. The length of the CDR3 is 14 residues. CDR1 is SGHVS, CDR2 FQNEAQ, per germline. This CDR3 is CASGAGASTDTQYF. In DNA form, the CDR3 reads TGTGCCAGCGGGGCAGGGGCCAGCACAGATACGCAGTATTTT.

The chain links TRBV4-3 to TRBJ2-7; TRBD2 might be the D (6 bases). CDR3 size: 15 residues. The ends were cut back, 0 bases at V and 3 bases at J, with 12 bases in the middle. The germline V gene encodes CDR1 LGHNA and CDR2 YSLEER. CDR3 loop: CASSQDSLGGYEQYF. CDR3 in DNA: TGCGCCAGCAGCCAAGACTCCCTGGGGGGCTACGAGCAGTACTTC.

V and J are TRBV7-2 and TRBJ1-1; possibly TRBD1 for D (5 bases). V was trimmed by 4 bases and J by 0 bases, leaving 15 bases between them. The CDR3 extends over 16 amino acids. The germline V gene encodes CDR1 SGHTA and CDR2 FQGNSA. The CDR3 region is CASSSSSGTVNTEAFF. As DNA, the CDR3 is TGTGCCAGCAGCTCATCCTCCGGGACGGTGAACACTGAAGCTTTCTTT. The full variable domain, its missing parts supplied by reference TRBV7-2 and TRBJ1-1, is GAGVSQSPSNKVTEKGKDVELRCDPISGHTALYWYRQSLGQGLEFLIYFQGNSAPDKSGLPSDRFSAERTGGSVSTLTIQRTQQEDSAVYLCASSSSSGTVNTEAFFGQGTRLTVV.

V usage is TRBV3-1 (or the pseudogene TRBV3-2) and J usage is TRBJ2-3, with 10 positions matching TRBD2. The CDR3 consists of 17 residues. V lost 0 bases and J lost 4; bases outside the gene matches: 7. Looked up from germline, CDR1 is LGHDT and CDR2 is YNNKEL (reference sequence). CDR3 region: CASSQDNRGLAADTQYF. As DNA, the CDR3 is TGTGCCAGCAGCCAAGATAACCGAGGACTAGCGGCAGATACGCAGTATTTT.

V and J are TRBV2 and TRBJ2-1, with 10 nucleotides matching TRBD2. The length of the CDR3 is 15 residues. Germline-derived CDR1 and CDR2 are SNHLY and FYNNEI. V lost 6 bases and J lost 9; bases outside the gene matches: 11. The CDR3 sequence is CASSDYQREGREQFF. CDR3 DNA sequence: TGTGCCAGCAGCGACTATCAGCGGGAGGGCCGTGAGCAGTTCTTC.

This chain connects TRBV11-1 to TRBJ2-1; possible D gene TRBD2, 5 bases. The CDR3 sequence is 15 residues long. CDR1 SGHAT and CDR2 FQDESV come from the germline V gene (reference sequence). V lost 6 bases, J lost 6 bases, and 18 bases lay in between. The CDR3 region is CASSSRGARSNEQFF. The CDR3 bases are TGTGCCAGCAGTTCTCGGGGAGCACGATCCAATGAGCAGTTCTTC.

The V gene is TRBV7-6, the J gene TRBJ1-6; D is perhaps TRBD1 (5 bases). V was trimmed by 4 bases and J by 6 bases, leaving 10 bases between them. The germline CDR1 and CDR2 sequences are SGHVS and FNYEAQ. The CDR3 covers 14 residues. CDR3 sequence reads: CASSSSGLNSPLHF. The CDR3 DNA reads TGTGCCAGCAGCTCGTCGGGACTTAATTCACCCCTCCACTTT. Looking up the rest from reference TRBV7-6 and TRBJ1-6 gives the full variable domain: GAGVSQSPRYKVTKRGQDVALRCDPISGHVSLYWYRQALGQGPEFLTYFNYEAQQDKSGLPNDRFSAERPEGSISTLTIQRTEQRDSAMYRCASSSSGLNSPLHFGNGTRLTVT.

CDR3 sequence: CSVESQPSGGEQFF. Written as DNA, the CDR3 is TGCAGCGTTGAGTCACAGCCGTCGGGTGGTGAGCAGTTCTTC. This chain uses TRBV29-1 with TRBJ2-1; D is uncertain. This CDR3 is 14 amino acids long. V lost 3 bases and J lost 9, with 18 bases in between. Germline CDR1 is SQVTM and CDR2 is ANQGSEA.

This chain connects TRBV5-4 to TRBJ1-4, with D possibly matching TRBD1 (5 bases). Between the trimmed V and J ends, which lost 2 bases and 2 bases, there was a span of 10 bases. The CDR3 contains 15 residues. Per germline, CDR1 SGHNT and CDR2 YYREEE (reference sequence). For the CDR3, the DNA is TGTGCCAGCAGCTTTGGGGGACGGACTAATGAAAAACTGTTTTTT. The encoded protein is CASSFGGRTNEKLFF.

This clone showed up just a few times. The gene calls are TRBV10-3 and TRBJ2-1; D not resolved. This CDR3 comprises 12 residues. CDR1 is ENHRY and CDR2 is SYGVKD in the germline V gene. Trimming took 6 bases from V and 7 from J, leaving 10 bases between them. The CDR3 DNA reads as TGTGCCATCAGCCAGGTATCGAATGAGCAGTTCTTC. Encoded protein: CAISQVSNEQFF.

This clone was observed a single time. This chain uses TRBV4-2 with TRBJ2-2, with D maybe TRBD1 (6 bases). V lost 2 bases and J 6 bases, leaving 13 bases between the germline ends. This CDR3 is 15 amino acids long. CDR1 and CDR2 from the germline V gene are LGHNA and YNFKEQ. The CDR3 DNA sequence: TGTGCCAGCAGCCAAAGGACAGACGGACCCGGGGAGCTGTTTTTT. This encodes CASSQRTDGPGELFF.

The V call is TRBV12-5, the J call TRBJ1-2; D possibly corresponds to TRBD1 (5 bases). Germline V lookup: CDR1 LGHNT, CDR2 FRNRAP. V lost 5 bases to trimming and J lost 4 bases, with 8 bases between them. This CDR3 has 12 residues. The CDR3 coding sequence is TGTGCTAGTGGTAGGGGAGGCTATGGCTACACCTTC. Its translation is CASGRGGYGYTF.

CDR3 residues: CASTRGVGDTQYF. CDR3 bases: TGTGCCAGCACGAGAGGGGTGGGAGATACGCAGTATTTT. The chain recombines TRBV2 with TRBJ2-3, with D perhaps assigned TRBD1 or TRBD2 (5 bases each). The CDR3 runs to 13 residues. Germline CDR1 reads SNHLY; CDR2 reads FYNNEI. The V gene lost 7 bases and the J gene lost 5 bases, with 13 bases spanning the gap. The variable domain in full, with the rest retrieved from reference TRBV2 and TRBJ2-3, is EPEVTQTPSHQVTQMGQEVILRCVPISNHLYFYWYRQILGQKVEFLVSFYNNEISEKSEIFDDQFSVERPDGSNFTLKIRSTKLEDSAMYFCASTRGVGDTQYFGPGTRLTVL.